These T cell receptor beta chains were read from a single sample in a study of follicular helper T cells after annual influenza vaccination. The data were produced by immunoSEQ multiplex PCR, yet TCRdb's version contains in-frame clones alone and is incomplete. Among about 10,000 clones listed, about 87% were seen once. The specimen was CXCR5+ CD38- circulating T follicular helper cells from blood, collected on the day of influenza vaccination. The receptors shown here come from an adult who received the influenza vaccine. The CDR3 runs from the conserved cysteine through the conserved F or W. For some rows the clone size is stated as once, few or many, or as a class when expanded; others skip it.

V gene	clone size	J gene	CDR3 protein
TRBV7-9	NA	TRBJ1-5	CASSPGPGGQPQHF
TRBV30	NA	TRBJ2-5	CAWSEGTGNQETQYF
TRBV7-2	once	TRBJ2-1	CASSLFQGRNEQFF
TRBV9	NA	TRBJ1-2	CASSVSAQNGYTF
TRBV7-2	once	TRBJ2-5	CASSLGGDQETQYF
TRBV2	NA	TRBJ2-7	CASSFRDRGDEQYF
TRBV5-5	NA	TRBJ1-1	CASSLDRANTEAFF
TRBV5-5	NA	TRBJ2-2	CASSPGLAENTGELFF
TRBV29-1	NA	TRBJ2-3	CSGTNQDTQYF
TRBV5-1	NA	TRBJ1-1	CASSPPPGDTEAFF
TRBV29-1	NA	TRBJ1-2	CSVDSAGVYTF
TRBV18	NA	TRBJ2-1	CASRQGAGDNEQFF
TRBV15	NA	TRBJ1-2	CATSRDVQGGGYTF
TRBV2	NA	TRBJ2-1	CASRDRNRDEQFF
TRBV27	NA	TRBJ2-3	CASSLSLRVSDTQYF
TRBV4-1	NA	TRBJ1-1	CASSHPPGSTEAFF
TRBV19	NA	TRBJ2-7	CASSMGGTYGEQYF
TRBV4-3	NA	TRBJ2-4	CASSQAPLGTSGGLAKNIQYF
TRBV7-2	NA	TRBJ1-2	CASSFGTANYGYTF
TRBV7-2	NA	TRBJ2-1	CASITGRYNNEQFF
TRBV30	NA	TRBJ1-3	CAWSRGAGNTIYF
TRBV6-1	NA	TRBJ1-2	CASGRTAYGYTF
TRBV11-2	NA	TRBJ2-1	CASSRAGSLLDEQFF
TRBV7-9	NA	TRBJ1-5	CASSTTGPSGNQPQHF